The text below deals with one T cell receptor (beta chain). Germline V gene sequence: CDR1 SSHAT, CDR2 FNYEAQ (reference sequence). The ends lost 1 base at V and 8 bases at J; junction bases unmatched: 3. CDR3 size: 15 residues. The data belong to a study of cytomegalovirus exposure and HLA in healthy donors. Study context: From donors who were HLA-typed, an early data release held about 89 million unique TCRs.

Primers for the PCR totalled 60 Vbeta and 13 Jbeta. Assay used: immunoSEQ multiplex PCR; TCRdb lists only in-frame clones, some missing. In all, the sample yields over 100,000 clones. The clonotype originates from a man between 18 and 29 years old in good health and CMV-seronegative. The sample taken for sequencing was PBMCs. The chain carries TRBV7-7 and TRBJ1-6; TRBD1 agrees at 9 bases. CDR3 residues: CASSLDGTGHSPLHF. For the CDR3, the DNA is TGTGCCAGCAGCTTAGACGGGACAGGGCATTCACCCCTCCACTTT.